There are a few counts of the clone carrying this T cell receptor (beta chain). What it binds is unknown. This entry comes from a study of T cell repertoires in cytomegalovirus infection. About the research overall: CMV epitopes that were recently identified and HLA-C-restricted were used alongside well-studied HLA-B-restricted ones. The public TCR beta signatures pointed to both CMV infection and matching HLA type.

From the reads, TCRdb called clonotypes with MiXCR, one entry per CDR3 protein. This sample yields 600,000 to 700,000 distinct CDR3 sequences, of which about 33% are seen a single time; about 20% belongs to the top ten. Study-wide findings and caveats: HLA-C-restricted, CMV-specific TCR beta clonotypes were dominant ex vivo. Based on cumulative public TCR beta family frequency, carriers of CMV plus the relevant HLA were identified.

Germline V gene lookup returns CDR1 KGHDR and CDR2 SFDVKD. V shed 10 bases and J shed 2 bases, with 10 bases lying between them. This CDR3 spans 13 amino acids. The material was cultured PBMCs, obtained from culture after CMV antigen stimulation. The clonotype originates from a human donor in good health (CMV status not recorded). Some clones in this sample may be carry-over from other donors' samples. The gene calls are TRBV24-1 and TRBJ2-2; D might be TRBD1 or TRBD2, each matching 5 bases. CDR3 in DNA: TGTGCCACACGCCGGGACAACACCGGGGAGCTGTTTTTT. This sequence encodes CATRRDNTGELFF.